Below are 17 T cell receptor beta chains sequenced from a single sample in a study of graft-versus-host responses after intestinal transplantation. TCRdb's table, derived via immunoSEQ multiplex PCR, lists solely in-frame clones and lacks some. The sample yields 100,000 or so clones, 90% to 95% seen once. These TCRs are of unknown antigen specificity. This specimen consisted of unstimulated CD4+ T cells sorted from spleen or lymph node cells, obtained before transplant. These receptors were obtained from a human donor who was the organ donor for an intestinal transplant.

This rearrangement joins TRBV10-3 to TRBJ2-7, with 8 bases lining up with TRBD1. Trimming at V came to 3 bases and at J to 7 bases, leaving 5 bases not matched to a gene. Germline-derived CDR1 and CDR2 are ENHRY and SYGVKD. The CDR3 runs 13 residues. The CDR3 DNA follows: TGTGCCATCAGTGACCAACGGACAGGGGAGCAGTACTTC. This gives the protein CAISDQRTGEQYF.

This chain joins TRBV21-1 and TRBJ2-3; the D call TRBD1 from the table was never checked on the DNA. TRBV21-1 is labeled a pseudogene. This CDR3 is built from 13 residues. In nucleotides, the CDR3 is TGTGCCAGCAGCACAGGGGAGTCGGATACGCAGTATTTT. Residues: CASSTGESDTQYF.

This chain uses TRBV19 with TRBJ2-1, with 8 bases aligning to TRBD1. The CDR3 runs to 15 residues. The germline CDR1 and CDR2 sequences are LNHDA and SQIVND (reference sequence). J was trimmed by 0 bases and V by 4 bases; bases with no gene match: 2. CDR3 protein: CASSNRGDSYNEQFF. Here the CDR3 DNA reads TGTGCCAGTAGTAACAGGGGGGACTCCTACAATGAGCAGTTCTTC.

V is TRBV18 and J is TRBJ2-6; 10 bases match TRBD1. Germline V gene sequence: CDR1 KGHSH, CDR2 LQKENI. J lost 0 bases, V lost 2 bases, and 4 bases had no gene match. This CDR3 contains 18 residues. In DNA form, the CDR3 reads TGTGCCAGCTCACCAGGGACAGGGGCTGACTCTGGGGCCAACGTCCTGACTTTC. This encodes CASSPGTGADSGANVLTF.

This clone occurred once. The CDR3 nucleotides read TGTGCCAGCAGCCAGCGGAGCTATGGCTACACCTTC. The encoded protein is CASSQRSYGYTF. This rearrangement joins TRBV4-2 to TRBJ1-2; D is unresolved. Trimming shortened V by 3 bases and J by 4 bases, and 6 bases separated the two germline ends. Looked up from germline, CDR1 is LGHNA and CDR2 is YNFKEQ. CDR3 length equals 12 residues.

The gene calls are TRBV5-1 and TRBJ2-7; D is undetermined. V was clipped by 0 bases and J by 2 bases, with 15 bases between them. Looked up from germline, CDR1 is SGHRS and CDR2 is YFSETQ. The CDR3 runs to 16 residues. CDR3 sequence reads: CASSLANVPGPYEQYF. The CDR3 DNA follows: TGCGCCAGCAGCTTGGCCAATGTCCCTGGGCCCTACGAGCAGTACTTC.

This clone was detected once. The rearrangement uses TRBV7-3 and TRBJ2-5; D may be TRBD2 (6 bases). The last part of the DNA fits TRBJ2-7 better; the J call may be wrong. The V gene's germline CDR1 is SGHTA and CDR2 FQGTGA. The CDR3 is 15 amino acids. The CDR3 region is CASSLMGGKTYEQYF. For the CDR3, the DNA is TGTGCCAGCAGCTTAATGGGAGGCAAAACCTACGAGCAGTACTTC.

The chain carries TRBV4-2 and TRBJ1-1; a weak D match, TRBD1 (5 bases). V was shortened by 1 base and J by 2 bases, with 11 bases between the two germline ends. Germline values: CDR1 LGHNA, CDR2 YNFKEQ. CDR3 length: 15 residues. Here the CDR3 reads CASSQAQVINTEAFF. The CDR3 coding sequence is TGTGCCAGCAGCCAAGCACAGGTTATAAACACTGAAGCTTTCTTT.

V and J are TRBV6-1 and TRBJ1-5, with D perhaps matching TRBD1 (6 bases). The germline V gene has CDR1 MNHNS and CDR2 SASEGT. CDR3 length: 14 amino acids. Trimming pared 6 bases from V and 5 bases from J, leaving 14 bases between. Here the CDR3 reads CASRPTGLDQPQHF. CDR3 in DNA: TGTGCCAGCAGGCCCACAGGGCTGGATCAGCCCCAGCATTTT.

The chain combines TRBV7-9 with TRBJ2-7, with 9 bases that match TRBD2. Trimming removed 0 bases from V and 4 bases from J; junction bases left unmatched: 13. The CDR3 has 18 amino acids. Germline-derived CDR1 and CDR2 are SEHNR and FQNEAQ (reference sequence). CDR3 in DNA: TGTGCCAGCAGCTTAGCGGGTAGCGGGGGCTTTAAGTCTTACGAGCAGTACTTC. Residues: CASSLAGSGGFKSYEQYF.

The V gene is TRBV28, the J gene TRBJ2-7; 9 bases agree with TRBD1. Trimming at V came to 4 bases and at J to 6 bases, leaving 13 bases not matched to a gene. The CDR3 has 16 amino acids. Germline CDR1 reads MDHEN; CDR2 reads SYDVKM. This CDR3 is CASSSPGTGSNSEQYF. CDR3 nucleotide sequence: TGTGCCAGCAGTTCCCCCGGGACAGGGAGTAATAGCGAGCAGTACTTC. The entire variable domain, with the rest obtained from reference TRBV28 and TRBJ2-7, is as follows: DVKVTQSSRYLVKRTGEKVFLECVQDMDHENMFWYRQDPGLGLRLIYFSYDVKMKEKGDIPEGYSVSREKKERFSLILESASTNQTSMYLCASSSPGTGSNSEQYFGPGTRLTVT.

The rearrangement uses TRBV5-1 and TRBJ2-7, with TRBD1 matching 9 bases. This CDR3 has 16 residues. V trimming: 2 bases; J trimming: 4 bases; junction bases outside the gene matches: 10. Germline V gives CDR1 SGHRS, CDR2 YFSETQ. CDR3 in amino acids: CASSFATGGFLYEQYF. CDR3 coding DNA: TGCGCCAGCAGCTTCGCGACAGGGGGTTTCCTTTACGAGCAGTACTTC.

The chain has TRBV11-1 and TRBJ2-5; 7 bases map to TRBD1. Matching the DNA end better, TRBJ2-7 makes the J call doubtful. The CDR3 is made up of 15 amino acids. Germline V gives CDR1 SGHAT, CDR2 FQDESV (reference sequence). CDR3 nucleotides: TGTGCCAGCAGCTTAGTAGGGGGCCTGGCGTACGAGCAGTACTTC. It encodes CASSLVGGLAYEQYF.

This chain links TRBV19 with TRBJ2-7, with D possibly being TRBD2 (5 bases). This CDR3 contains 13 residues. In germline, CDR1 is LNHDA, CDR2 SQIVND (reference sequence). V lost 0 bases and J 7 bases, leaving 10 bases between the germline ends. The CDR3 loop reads CASSIERLTEQYF. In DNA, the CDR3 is TGTGCCAGTAGTATAGAGCGACTAACTGAGCAGTACTTC. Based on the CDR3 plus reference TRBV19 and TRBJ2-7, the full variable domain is DGGITQSPKYLFRKEGQNVTLSCEQNLNHDAMYWYRQDPGQGLRLIYYSQIVNDFQKGDIAEGYSVSREKKESFPLTVTSAQKNPTAFYLCASSIERLTEQYFGPGTRLTVT.

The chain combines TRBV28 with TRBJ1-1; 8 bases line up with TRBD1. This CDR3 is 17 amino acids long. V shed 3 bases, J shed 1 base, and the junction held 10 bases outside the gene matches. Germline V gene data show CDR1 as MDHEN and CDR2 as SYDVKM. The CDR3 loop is CASSFSDRVLGNTEAFF. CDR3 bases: TGTGCCAGCAGTTTTTCGGACAGGGTTTTAGGGAACACTGAAGCTTTCTTT. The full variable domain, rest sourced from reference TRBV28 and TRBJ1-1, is DVKVTQSSRYLVKRTGEKVFLECVQDMDHENMFWYRQDPGLGLRLIYFSYDVKMKEKGDIPEGYSVSREKKERFSLILESASTNQTSMYLCASSFSDRVLGNTEAFFGQGTRLTVV.

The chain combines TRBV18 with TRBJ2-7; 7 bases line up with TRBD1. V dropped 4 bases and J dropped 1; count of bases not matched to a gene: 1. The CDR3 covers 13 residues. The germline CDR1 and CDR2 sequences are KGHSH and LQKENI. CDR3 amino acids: CASSRDSSYEQYF. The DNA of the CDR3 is TGTGCCAGCTCACGGGACAGTTCCTACGAGCAGTACTTC. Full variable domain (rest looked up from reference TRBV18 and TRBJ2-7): NAGVMQNPRHLVRRRGQEARLRCSPMKGHSHVYWYRQLPEEGLKFMVYLQKENIIDESGMPKERFSAEFPKEGPSILRIQQVVRGDSAAYFCASSRDSSYEQYFGPGTRLTVT.

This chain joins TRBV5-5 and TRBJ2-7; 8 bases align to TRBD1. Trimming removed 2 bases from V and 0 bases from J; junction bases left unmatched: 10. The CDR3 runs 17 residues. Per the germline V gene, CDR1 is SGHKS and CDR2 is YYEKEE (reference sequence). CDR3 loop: CASSLLYSGTGSYEQYF. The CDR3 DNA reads TGTGCCAGCAGCTTATTATACTCCGGGACAGGCTCCTACGAGCAGTACTTC.